The 3 T cell receptor beta chains given below trace back to one sample, sequenced in a study of cytomegalovirus exposure and HLA in healthy donors. The PCR contained 60 Vbeta and 13 Jbeta primers. Generated by immunoSEQ multiplex PCR, the TCRdb table keeps only in-frame clones and is missing some. This table holds tens of thousands of clones, about two thirds found once. The sample consisted of PBMCs. These receptors came from a woman in her thirties or forties in good health and CMV-seropositive.

The chain employs TRBV19 and TRBJ2-7; 9 nucleotides align to TRBD1. Germline values: CDR1 LNHDA, CDR2 SQIVND (reference sequence). Losses at the gene ends were 5 bases for V and 5 bases for J; bases not matched to a gene: 4. The CDR3 contains 13 residues. Written as DNA, the CDR3 is TGTGCCAGTAGTCGGGACAGGGTCAACGAGCAGTACTTC. As protein: CASSRDRVNEQYF.

The V gene is TRBV6-4, the J gene TRBJ2-2; D might be TRBD2 (6 bases). Germline CDR1 is MRHNA and CDR2 is SNTAGT. The CDR3 loop spans 15 amino acids. Trimming took off 8 bases at V and 3 bases at J, with 16 bases between the two ends. The CDR3, as DNA: TGTGCCAGCCGCCGGGACTTCGGATACACCGGGGAGCTGTTTTTT. This codes for CASRRDFGYTGELFF.

There are a few counts of this clone. The gene calls are TRBV10-3 and TRBJ2-1; 9 nucleotides align to TRBD1. Germline CDR1 and CDR2: ENHRY and SYGVKD. J lost 6 bases, V lost 1 base, and 4 bases had no gene match. This CDR3 is built from 15 residues. The chain's CDR3 is CAISELQGASNEQFF. The DNA of the CDR3 is TGTGCCATCAGTGAGTTACAGGGGGCGAGCAATGAGCAGTTCTTC.